One T cell receptor (beta chain) is described in this entry. These data originate in a study of blood T cell repertoires in COVID-19. Overall study context: Nucleic acid was either cDNA or gDNA, and it came from T cells, B-cell-depleted T cells, or PBMCs.

Clones were read by immunoSEQ multiplex PCR, and TCRdb kept only the in-frame ones, dropping some. The sample holds more than 70,000 clones, roughly nine tenths seen once. The TCR was taken from a man over 45 with acute or convalescent COVID-19. Sequencing was performed on peripheral blood.

CDR3: CASSQTRNTEAFF. DNA for the CDR3: TGTGCCAGCAGCCAGACAAGGAACACTGAAGCTTTCTTT. The J gene is TRBJ1-1, the V gene TRBV12-3 or TRBV12-4, with D hard to call. Trimming shortened V by 6 bases and J by 1 base, and 9 bases separated the two germline ends. The CDR3 covers 13 residues.